What follows is one T cell receptor beta chain and its context. Healthy adults negative for HIV, lacking recent acute infections or vaccinations, served as donors. The data were obtained in a study of shared clonotypes between healthy human individuals. The assay ran at deep level. Assay used: immunoSEQ multiplex PCR; TCRdb lists only in-frame clones, some missing. Of hundreds of thousands of clones detected, about 80% appear once; the ten largest clones hold 1.5% to 2%. CDR3 size: 15 residues. The germline V gene encodes CDR1 GTSNPN and CDR2 SVGIG (reference sequence). The V segment lost 4 bases and the J segment 4 bases; nucleotides outside the gene matches: 9.

The sequenced material came from memory CD4+ T cells sorted from blood. Subset described: CD45RA-negative fraction. The J gene is TRBJ2-3, the V gene TRBV30; 9 positions agree with TRBD1. This receptor was taken from a woman in her thirties in good health. CDR3 sequence: CAWNAGTGSADTQYF. The CDR3 region has the DNA TGTGCCTGGAACGCCGGGACAGGGAGCGCAGATACGCAGTATTTT.